Shown below are 13 T cell receptor beta chains from a single sample sequenced in a study of kidney transplant recipient with SARS-CoV-2 infection. TCRdb called the reads again in MiXCR, with one record for every CDR3 protein. The table has about 240,000 distinct CDR3 sequences, roughly 26% seen once. The sample was a blood sample, taken at baseline and between days 110 and 120 from a kidney transplant recipient. The receptors were sampled from a male patient in his thirties who had COVID-19 and was a kidney transplant recipient. A share of the T cells may be of graft donor origin.

With respect to this clonotype: Relative to the germline gene, one junction end is altered; a read error may explain this. The rearrangement joins TRBV20-1 to TRBJ2-3; D is possibly TRBD1 (5 bases). Germline values: CDR1 DFQATT, CDR2 SNEGSKA (reference sequence). CDR3 size: 17 residues. The CDR3 DNA reads TGCAGTGCTAGAGACTCTCGACAGAATCGGTGGAACGCTACGGAGTATTTT. Amino acid sequence: CSARDSRQNRWNATEYF.

This clonotype was recorded at least ten times. The chain carries TRBV5-6 and TRBJ1-5; D is possibly TRBD1 (6 bases). The CDR3 loop spans 15 amino acids. CDR1 and CDR2 from the germline V gene are SGHDT and YYEEEE. Trimming took off 2 bases at V and 0 bases at J, with 9 bases between the two ends. Here the CDR3 reads CASSLGGYSNQPQHF. The CDR3 DNA reads TGTGCCAGCAGCTTAGGGGGGTATAGCAATCAGCCCCAGCATTTT.

About this clonotype itself: A single base separates this from a much larger clone, so it may be a read error. The rearrangement links TRBV3-1 to TRBJ1-1; D unclear. The CDR3 sequence is 17 residues long. CDR1 and CDR2 (germline): LGHDT, YNNKEL (reference sequence). CDR3 residues: CAGSNNDPISIRTEAFF. CDR3 sequence (DNA): TGTGCCGGCAGCAATAATGATCCCATTTCAATTCGCACTGAAGCTTTCTTT.

In its sample, this clonotype was seen many times. This chain uses TRBV12-5 with TRBJ1-5, with D hard to call. The V end lost 7 bases, the J end lost 9 bases, and 10 bases lay between the germline ends. The CDR3 has 11 residues. Germline V gene lookup returns CDR1 LGHNT and CDR2 FRNRAP. CDR3 residues: CASAKHAPQHF. The CDR3 DNA is TGTGCTAGTGCCAAACATGCGCCCCAGCATTTT.

The J gene is TRBJ1-6, the V gene TRBV20-1; D possibly corresponds to TRBD1 (5 bases). The CDR3 extends over 16 amino acids. V was trimmed by 0 bases and J by 2 bases, leaving 11 bases between them. Germline V lookup: CDR1 DFQATT, CDR2 SNEGSKA (reference sequence). DNA of the CDR3: TGCAGTGCTAGAGATCGGCAGGGACCCTATAATTCACCCCTCCACTTT. As protein: CSARDRQGPYNSPLHF.

The chain couples TRBV11-2 to TRBJ2-3, with 11 positions matching TRBD2. The CDR3 has 18 residues. Germline V lookup: CDR1 SGHAT, CDR2 FQNNGV. The ends lost 2 bases at V and 3 bases at J; junction bases unmatched: 10. CDR3 protein: CASSLLAGGASLTDTQYF. In DNA form, the CDR3 reads TGTGCCAGCAGCTTATTAGCGGGAGGGGCTAGCCTGACAGATACGCAGTATTTT.

This clonotype was observed many times. The J gene is TRBJ1-2, the V gene TRBV7-6; the D is unclear. V dropped 5 bases and J dropped 4 bases, with 23 bases sitting between them. The CDR3 has 17 amino acids. Germline values: CDR1 SGHVS, CDR2 FNYEAQ. CDR3 DNA sequence: TGTGCCAGCAGCGCTGTCGATGAATCTCGAAAGACCTATGGCTACACCTTC. Amino acids: CASSAVDESRKTYGYTF. Complete variable domain (other parts from reference TRBV7-6 and TRBJ1-2): GAGVSQSPRYKVTKRGQDVALRCDPISGHVSLYWYRQALGQGPEFLTYFNYEAQQDKSGLPNDRFSAERPEGSISTLTIQRTEQRDSAMYRCASSAVDESRKTYGYTFGSGTRLTVV.

As to this clonotype: A much bigger clone sits one base away, suggesting this may be a read error. The V call is TRBV6-6, the J call TRBJ1-2; D is unclear. Per germline, CDR1 MNHNY and CDR2 SVGAGI (reference sequence). The CDR3 is 13 residues long. V lost 3 bases and J lost 12, with 17 bases in between. The CDR3 DNA sequence: TGTGCCAGCAGTTATCAACTAACCAGAGGCCACACCTTC. Encoded protein: CASSYQLTRGHTF.

This clonotype was picked up many times. The chain has TRBV12-3 or TRBV12-4 and TRBJ1-2; D is unresolved. V was shortened by 7 bases and J by 7 bases, with 13 bases between the two germline ends. This CDR3 has 12 amino acids. In nucleotides, the CDR3 is TGTGCCAGCATACTGACCGCTTTTGGCTACACCTTC. Its translation: CASILTAFGYTF.

This clonotype was counted many times. V is TRBV6-5 and J is TRBJ1-5; D remains ambiguous. Germline loops: CDR1 MNHEY, CDR2 SVGAGI. The V end was cut by 0 bases, the J end by 5 bases, with 5 bases between. This CDR3 has 13 amino acids. CDR3 sequence: CASSYSRDQPQHF. CDR3 nucleotide sequence: TGTGCCAGCAGTTACTCGAGGGATCAGCCCCAGCATTTT.

On this clonotype: A much larger clone differs from this one at a single base, so this may be a read error. The chain joins TRBV28 to TRBJ2-7, with a possible D match to TRBD2 (5 bases). CDR3 length: 14 residues. Germline CDR1 and CDR2: MDHEN and SYDVKM. Deletions cut 6 bases from V and 2 bases from J, with 14 bases between. CDR3 loop: CASSWAEETYEQYF. CDR3 coding DNA: TGTGCCAGCAGCTGGGCGGAGGAAACCTACGAGCAGTACTTC.

This clonotype was detected ten times or more. The V and J genes are TRBV10-3 and TRBJ2-3, with D uncertain. This CDR3 is built from 13 residues. CDR1 ENHRY and CDR2 SYGVKD come from the germline V gene. V was pared by 5 bases and J by 2 bases, with 8 bases between. DNA of the CDR3: TGTGCCATCAGTTGGGGATCCACAGATACGCAGTATTTT. Encoded protein: CAISWGSTDTQYF.

This clonotype was seen repeatedly, ten times or more. V is TRBV10-3 and J is TRBJ2-1; the D is unclear. V gave up 0 bases and J gave up 0 bases, with 6 bases separating them. The CDR3 is 15 residues long. In germline, CDR1 is ENHRY, CDR2 SYGVKD. CDR3 residues: CAISESILSYNEQFF. The CDR3 region has the DNA TGTGCCATCAGTGAGTCGATCCTCTCCTACAATGAGCAGTTCTTC.